The 7 T cell receptor beta chains given below trace back to one sample, sequenced in a study of OX40 agonist ivuxolimab in advanced cancers. Clones were read by immunoSEQ multiplex PCR, and TCRdb kept only the in-frame ones, dropping some. The sample records 20,000 to 25,000 clones, around 90% being singletons. Sequencing used CD4+ or CD8+ T cells sorted from blood, obtained in a trial of the OX40 agonist ivuxolimab. The source is an adult with an advanced solid tumor such as melanoma, head and neck, liver or kidney cancer.

V is TRBV6-5 and J is TRBJ2-1; weak D call: TRBD1 (7 bases). CDR1 is MNHEY and CDR2 is SVGAGI in the germline V gene. Deletions cut 1 base from V and 9 bases from J, with 16 bases between. The CDR3 runs 15 residues. Written as DNA, the CDR3 is TGTGCCAGCAGTTACTTCTCAGGGGGGCTCGGTGAGCAGTTCTTC. Its translation: CASSYFSGGLGEQFF.

The chain joins TRBV5-4 to TRBJ2-7; 9 positions agree with TRBD1. CDR3 size: 14 residues. The V gene's germline CDR1 is SGHNT and CDR2 YYREEE (reference sequence). After removal of 0 bases from V and 5 bases from J, the junction contained 3 bases not matched to a gene. CDR3 nucleotides: TGTGCCAGCAGCTTGGAGGACAGGGGCCACGAGCAGTACTTC. Its translation is CASSLEDRGHEQYF.

The rearrangement links TRBV7-9 to TRBJ2-4; D might be TRBD1 (5 bases). V dropped 6 bases and J dropped 4 bases, with 13 bases sitting between them. The germline V gene has CDR1 SEHNR and CDR2 FQNEAQ (reference sequence). The CDR3 is 14 amino acids. The CDR3 coding sequence is TGTGCCAGCAGTTCCGAGGACACAAAAAACATTCAGTACTTC. This codes for CASSSEDTKNIQYF.

The chain combines TRBV7-8 with TRBJ2-5; either TRBD1 or TRBD2 may supply D (5 bases each). The CDR3 has 17 amino acids. Trimming removed 1 base at V and 2 bases at J, with 17 bases between. Germline V gene data show CDR1 as SGHVS and CDR2 as FQNEAQ. The CDR3 sequence is CASSLGIFRGPQETQYF. The CDR3 DNA reads as TGTGCCAGCAGCTTAGGTATTTTTAGGGGACCGCAAGAGACCCAGTACTTC. The full variable domain, its missing parts supplied by reference TRBV7-8 and TRBJ2-5, is GAGVSQSPRYKVAKRGQDVALRCDPISGHVSLFWYQQALGQGPEFLTYFQNEAQLDKSGLPSDRFFAERPEGSVSTLKIQRTQQEDSAVYLCASSLGIFRGPQETQYFGPGTRLLVL.

The genes are TRBV5-1 and TRBJ2-7; D is ambiguous. CDR1 SGHRS and CDR2 YFSETQ come from the germline V gene. The CDR3 covers 15 residues. V gave up 0 bases and J gave up 5 bases, with 15 bases separating them. DNA of the CDR3: TGCGCCAGCAGCTTGGACAGTTCCGCCCTAGACGAGCAGTACTTC. This codes for CASSLDSSALDEQYF.

This clone occurred once. This chain joins TRBV2 and TRBJ2-5; 14 nucleotides match TRBD2. Looked up from germline, CDR1 is SNHLY and CDR2 is FYNNEI. With 7 bases clipped from V and 2 bases from J, the junction kept 9 bases outside the gene matches. This CDR3 comprises 17 residues. CDR3 amino acids: CASTPGTSGGEQETQYF. Written as DNA, the CDR3 is TGTGCCAGCACCCCAGGGACTAGCGGGGGTGAGCAAGAGACCCAGTACTTC.

The gene calls are TRBV2 and TRBJ2-7; 9 bases line up with TRBD2. Germline V CDR1 and CDR2: SNHLY, FYNNEI. Germline trimming cut 7 bases from V and 2 bases from J; bases unmatched to any gene: 12. This CDR3 spans 16 amino acids. The CDR3 reads CASMTPSGGSTYEQYF. The CDR3, as DNA: TGTGCCAGCATGACTCCCAGCGGGGGGTCAACCTACGAGCAGTACTTC.